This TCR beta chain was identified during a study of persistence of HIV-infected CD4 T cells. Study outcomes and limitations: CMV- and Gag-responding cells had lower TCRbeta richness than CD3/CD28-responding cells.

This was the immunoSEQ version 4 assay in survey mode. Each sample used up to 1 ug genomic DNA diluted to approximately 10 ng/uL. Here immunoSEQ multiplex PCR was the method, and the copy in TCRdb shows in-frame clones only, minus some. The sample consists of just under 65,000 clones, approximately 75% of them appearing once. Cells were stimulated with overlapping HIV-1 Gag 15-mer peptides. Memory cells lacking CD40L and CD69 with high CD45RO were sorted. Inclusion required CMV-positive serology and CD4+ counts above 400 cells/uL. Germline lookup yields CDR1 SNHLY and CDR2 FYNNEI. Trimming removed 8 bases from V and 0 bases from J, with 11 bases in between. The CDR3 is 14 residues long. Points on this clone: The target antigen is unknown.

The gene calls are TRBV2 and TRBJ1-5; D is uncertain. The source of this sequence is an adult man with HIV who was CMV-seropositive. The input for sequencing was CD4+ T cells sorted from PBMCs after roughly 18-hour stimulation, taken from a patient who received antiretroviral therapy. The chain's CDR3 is CASSSFNSNQPQHF. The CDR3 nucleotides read TGTGCCAGCTCAAGTTTCAATAGCAATCAGCCCCAGCATTTT.